This TCR beta chain was recorded in a study of monozygotic twins with inflammatory bowel disease. The UMIs contained a 6-nucleotide sample barcode. They were added by template switching during cDNA synthesis. For each CDR3 protein, TCRdb gives one entry from its re-call of the 5' RACE reads, without DNA. Its clone listing holds 400,000 to 500,000 distinct CDR3 sequences. A note on this clonotype: What it binds is unknown.

Blood samples measuring around 2.5 ml were taken per donor. CDR3 size: 13 residues. CDR1 is GTSNPN, CDR2 SVGIG, per germline (reference sequence). Study-level results: The sharing of clonotypes with others was lower in IBD patients than in healthy twins, especially with disease activity.

The TCR sequence derives from a human donor with ulcerative colitis or Crohn's disease, or a healthy co-twin of an affected twin (not recorded which). This chain joins TRBV30 and TRBJ2-4; there is no DNA to check the TCRdb D call of TRBD2. The sample was blood. The CDR3 sequence is CAWTSAGGDIQYF.